A selection of T cell receptor beta chains follows, all from one sample in a study of cytomegalovirus exposure and HLA in healthy donors. Using immunoSEQ multiplex PCR, the repertoire was profiled, and TCRdb retains in-frame clones only, with some absent. The sample has about 130,000 clones, 65% to 75% seen once. Sequencing was performed on PBMCs. The receptors shown here come from a middle-aged man in good health and CMV-seropositive. The CDR3 runs from the conserved cysteine through the conserved F or W. The D gene is left open where the match is weak. Rows give clone size only sometimes, using once, few, many, or a class for an expanded clone.

clone_size,v_call,cdr3_length,d_call,j_call,cdr3_nt,cdr3_aa
NA,TRBV27,12,NA,TRBJ1-1,TGTGCCAGCAGTCAGGGAACCACTGAAGCTTTCTTT,CASSQGTTEAFF
NA,TRBV6-5,15,NA,TRBJ1-2,TGTGCCAGCAGTAATCAAGGGACTTACAACTATGGCTACACCTTC,CASSNQGTYNYGYTF
NA,TRBV9,14,NA,TRBJ2-6,TGTGCCAGCAGGCCAGGCTCTGGGGCCAACGTCCTGACTTTC,CASRPGSGANVLTF
NA,TRBV15,15,TRBD2,TRBJ2-7,TGTGCCACCAGCAGAGATCGGGGGGGAAACTACGAGCAGTACTTC,CATSRDRGGNYEQYF
few,TRBV28,12,TRBD2,TRBJ2-1,TGTGCCAGCAGTTCGGCGGGGGTACGAGAGTTCTTC,CASSSAGVREFF
NA,TRBV5-1,16,NA,TRBJ2-3,TGCGCCAGCAGCTTGGCAGAGGGAACTCGGACAGATACGCAGTATTTT,CASSLAEGTRTDTQYF
NA,TRBV19,15,TRBD2,TRBJ2-3,TGTGCCAGTAGTGAAGCGGGAGAGGTGGCAGATACGCAGTATTTT,CASSEAGEVADTQYF
NA,TRBV6-1,15,TRBD2,TRBJ2-3,TGTGCCAGCAGGGGTGCGGGGGGGAGCACAGATACGCAGTATTTT,CASRGAGGSTDTQYF
NA,TRBV11-2,14,NA,TRBJ1-5,TGTGCCAGCAGCTATCAGGGGCCCAATCAGCCCCAGCATTTT,CASSYQGPNQPQHF
NA,TRBV6-7,15,NA,TRBJ2-2,TGTGCCAGCAGTTACGAGGGCCCTAACACCGGGGAGCTGTTTTTT,CASSYEGPNTGELFF
NA,TRBV27,17,TRBD1,TRBJ2-5,TGTGCCAGCAGACATTATCTCCAGACAGGGAAGCAAGAGACCCAGTACTTC,CASRHYLQTGKQETQYF
NA,TRBV28,13,TRBD1,TRBJ1-4,TGTGCCACGGGACAGGGGGCTAATGAAAAACTGTTTTTT,CATGQGANEKLFF
NA,TRBV19,18,NA,TRBJ2-3,TGTGCCAGTAGTTTCAAACCCCAGGGGACACTCAGCACAGATACGCAGTATTTT,CASSFKPQGTLSTDTQYF
NA,TRBV30,15,NA,TRBJ2-5,TGTGCCTGGAGCGCCCGGGAAGGGATACAAGAGACCCAGTACTTC,CAWSAREGIQETQYF
NA,TRBV20-1,11,NA,TRBJ2-7,TGCAGTGCTGCATCTGCACGGGAGCAGTACTTC,CSAASAREQYF
NA,TRBV25-1,15,NA,TRBJ2-5,TGTGCCAGCAGTGCCTATGGGCAGCTCCAAGAGACCCAGTACTTC,CASSAYGQLQETQYF
NA,TRBV6-1,15,TRBD2,TRBJ2-1,TGTGCCACTGAGGGGGTAGCGGGACACTACAATGAGCAGTTCTTC,CATEGVAGHYNEQFF
once,TRBV11-2,15,NA,TRBJ2-1,TGTGCCAGCAGCTTAGATACGGGGGGCCGCAGTGAGCAGTTCTTC,CASSLDTGGRSEQFF
NA,TRBV29-1,16,TRBD2,TRBJ2-5,TGCAGCGTTGAAGCCCAGCGGGAGAGTAAATTAGAGACCCAGTACTTC,CSVEAQRESKLETQYF
NA,TRBV14,16,TRBD2,TRBJ2-2,TGTGCCAGCAGCCAAAAGGCGGGGGGCCGCACCGGGGAGCTGTTTTTT,CASSQKAGGRTGELFF
NA,TRBV2,16,TRBD1,TRBJ1-6,TGTGCCAGCAGCACCCGGACAGGGGGTCGTAATTCACCCCTCCACTTT,CASSTRTGGRNSPLHF
once,TRBV18,15,TRBD1,TRBJ1-1,TGTGCCAGCTCACAAACGGGACAGGGAAACACTGAAGCTTTCTTT,CASSQTGQGNTEAFF
NA,TRBV29-1,13,TRBD1,TRBJ2-7,TGCAGCGTTATGGCAGGGGGTAGCTACGAGCAGTACTTC,CSVMAGGSYEQYF
NA,TRBV6-5,14,TRBD1,TRBJ2-2,TGTGCCAGCAGCGACAGGGTTTTAGCCGGGGAGCTGTTTTTT,CASSDRVLAGELFF
few,TRBV21-1,14,NA,TRBJ2-4,TGTGCCAGCAGCAGGGGGGGGCGCAAAAACATTCAGTACTTC,CASSRGGRKNIQYF
NA,TRBV5-1,14,NA,TRBJ2-7,TGCGCCAGCAGCTTGACTACAGGTACCTACGAGCAGTACTTC,CASSLTTGTYEQYF
few,TRBV5-1,16,NA,TRBJ2-3,TGCGCCAGCAGCTTGGGAACAGGGGGGGTCACAGATACGCAGTATTTT,CASSLGTGGVTDTQYF
NA,TRBV27,11,NA,TRBJ1-2,TGTGCCACCGGGGTTGGCTATGGCTACACCTTC,CATGVGYGYTF
NA,TRBV27,15,TRBD1,TRBJ2-7,TGTGCCAGCAGTTCCCTGGGACAGGGGGCCAACGAGCAGTACTTC,CASSSLGQGANEQYF
NA,TRBV5-1,17,TRBD1,TRBJ2-6,TGCGCCAGCAGCTTGGGAGGGGGCGCGGGTGGGGCCAACGTCCTGACTTTC,CASSLGGGAGGANVLTF
once,TRBV18,16,NA,TRBJ2-5,TGTGCCAGCTCACCACGGCCGGGACATATTCAAGAGACCCAGTACTTC,CASSPRPGHIQETQYF
few,TRBV6-1,15,TRBD1,TRBJ1-5,TGTGCCAGCAGACAGGGGCATTTTGGCAATCAGCCCCAGCATTTT,CASRQGHFGNQPQHF
NA,TRBV29-1,13,NA,TRBJ2-2,TGCAGCGTTAACCAGGGGGGTACCGGGGAGCTGTTTTTT,CSVNQGGTGELFF
NA,TRBV5-1,14,NA,TRBJ2-1,TGCGCCAGCAGGTTGGCGGAGACCTACAATGAGCAGTTCTTC,CASRLAETYNEQFF
NA,TRBV5-3,14,TRBD2,TRBJ2-7,TGTGCCAGAAGGGGAGGGGAAGGCTCCTACGAGCAGTACTTC,CARRGGEGSYEQYF
NA,TRBV7-9,14,TRBD1,TRBJ2-7,TGTGCCAGCAGCGGGGGACAGGGGGCCTACGAGCAGTACTTC,CASSGGQGAYEQYF
NA,TRBV9,15,TRBD1,TRBJ1-1,TGTGCCAGCAGCGTATTAGACAGGGCGAGCACTGAAGCTTTCTTT,CASSVLDRASTEAFF
once,TRBV11-3,16,TRBD2,TRBJ2-1,TGTGCCAGCAGCTTAGACGGGACTAGCGGCCACAATGAGCAGTTCTTC,CASSLDGTSGHNEQFF
few,TRBV5-1,16,TRBD2,TRBJ2-5,TGCGCCAGCAGCCGGGGGACTAGCGGGAGGTTAGAGACCCAGTACTTC,CASSRGTSGRLETQYF
NA,TRBV13,16,TRBD1,TRBJ2-1,TGTGCCAGCAGCTCCCGGACAGGGGAAGACTACAATGAGCAGTTCTTC,CASSSRTGEDYNEQFF
NA,TRBV5-1,14,NA,TRBJ1-5,TGCGCCAGCAGCTTGGCACCTCTCGAGGAGCCCCAGCATTTT,CASSLAPLEEPQHF
NA,TRBV5-4,15,TRBD2,TRBJ2-5,TGTGCCAGCAGCTTGACTAGCGGGGGGGCGGAGACCCAGTACTTC,CASSLTSGGAETQYF
NA,TRBV9,19,TRBD2,TRBJ2-2,TGTGCCAGCAGCGTTACAGGACTAGCGGGAGGGCCGAGCACCGGGGAGCTGTTTTTT,CASSVTGLAGGPSTGELFF
NA,TRBV7-6,13,NA,TRBJ2-5,TGTGCCAGCAGCTTAGCACAGCAAGAGACCCAGTACTTC,CASSLAQQETQYF
NA,TRBV7-2,15,TRBD1,TRBJ1-5,TGTGCCAGCAGCTTAGGACAGGGGTACAATCAGCCCCAGCATTTT,CASSLGQGYNQPQHF
once,TRBV25-1,12,NA,TRBJ2-5,TGTGCCAGCAGTTTAGGGAGAGAGACCCAGTACTTC,CASSLGRETQYF
few,TRBV2,16,TRBD2,TRBJ2-5,TGTGCCAGCAGTCCTCGGACTAGCGGGGGAATGGAGACCCAGTACTTC,CASSPRTSGGMETQYF
NA,TRBV2,15,NA,TRBJ1-5,TGTGCCAGCAGTGACCAGGGGTCGGGGAGTCAGCCCCAGCATTTT,CASSDQGSGSQPQHF
NA,TRBV5-6,14,NA,TRBJ1-4,TGTGCCAGCATACGACAGGCAACTAATGAAAAACTGTTTTTT,CASIRQATNEKLFF
NA,TRBV2,14,TRBD2,TRBJ2-7,TGTGCCAGCAGTGGGGGCGGGAGATGGAGCGAGCAGTACTTC,CASSGGGRWSEQYF
NA,TRBV29-1,14,TRBD1,TRBJ2-7,TGCAGCGTCGCACCGGGACAGGGTGGTTACGAGCAGTACTTC,CSVAPGQGGYEQYF